This T cell receptor beta chain comes out of a study of cytomegalovirus exposure and HLA in healthy donors. PCR employed 60 Vbeta and 13 Jbeta primers. Libraries were prepared by immunoSEQ multiplex PCR; TCRdb keeps only in-frame clonotypes and omits some of them. The table lists about 110,000 clones, over 55% of them singletons. This clone has a handful of counts. Its antigen is not identified. Study results and caveats: More clonal expansion characterized HLA-associated TCR beta chains than equally common others in a later analysis. High specificity and sensitivity for cytomegalovirus status were reported for the classifier. Available immune exposure information covered CMV serostatus only.

The germline CDR1 and CDR2 sequences are SGHKS and YYEKEE (reference sequence). V shed 0 bases and J shed 4 bases, with 8 bases lying between them. CDR3 length: 13 residues. The sequencing input was PBMCs. This clonotype was obtained from a female donor in good health and CMV-seronegative. The V and J genes are TRBV5-5 and TRBJ2-7; unclear D gene. The CDR3 protein is CASSLGQLYEQYF. CDR3 bases: TGTGCCAGCAGCTTGGGCCAGTTGTACGAGCAGTACTTC. Full variable domain (remainder filled in from reference TRBV5-5 and TRBJ2-7): DAGVTQSPTHLIKTRGQQVTLRCSPISGHKSVSWYQQVLGQGPQFIFQYYEKEERGRGNFPDRFSARQFPNYSSELNVNALLLGDSALYLCASSLGQLYEQYFGPGTRLTVT.